In this sample, the clone carrying this T cell receptor (beta chain) turned up once. Authors' processing steps: Scientists estimated how many nucleated cells there were by amplifying reference gene primers. Some clones are missing from TCRdb's copy, which holds only in-frame ones; the method was immunoSEQ multiplex PCR. V and J calls and clone size follow that table, whereas D and trimming were derived from the DNA. The repertoire includes 150,000 to 200,000 clones, approximately 90% of them detected once, and roughly 3.9% sits in the top ten. The data were taken from a study of blood T cell repertoires in COVID-19. The wider study: T cells, B-cell-depleted T cells, or PBMCs supplied cDNA or gDNA.

The CDR3 is 15 amino acids. CDR1 and CDR2 (germline): PRHDT, FYEKMQ (reference sequence). Deletions cut 5 bases from V and 5 bases from J, with 18 bases between. This chain joins TRBV13 and TRBJ2-5; D perhaps matches TRBD2 (6 bases). The sequenced sample was peripheral blood. The receptor was derived from a man between 18 and 35 years old with active or convalescent COVID-19. The CDR3 DNA sequence: TGTGCCAGCAGCACCGTAACGGGAGTAGGGGAGACCCAGTACTTC. It translates to CASSTVTGVGETQYF.